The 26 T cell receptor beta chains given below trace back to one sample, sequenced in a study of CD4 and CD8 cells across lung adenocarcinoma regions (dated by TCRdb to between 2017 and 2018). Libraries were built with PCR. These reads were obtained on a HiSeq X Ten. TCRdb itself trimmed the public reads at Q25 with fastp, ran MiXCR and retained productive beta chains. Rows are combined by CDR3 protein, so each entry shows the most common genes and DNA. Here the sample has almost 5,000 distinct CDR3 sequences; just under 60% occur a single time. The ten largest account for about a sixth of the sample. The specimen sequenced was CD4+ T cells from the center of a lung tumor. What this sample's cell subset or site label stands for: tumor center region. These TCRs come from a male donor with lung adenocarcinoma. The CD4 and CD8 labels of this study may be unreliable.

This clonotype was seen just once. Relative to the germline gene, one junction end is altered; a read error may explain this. CDR3 protein: CATSDRVGSSGGDQDTQYF. CDR3 DNA sequence: TGTGCCACCAGTGACCGCGTGGGGTCCAGCGGCGGGGACCAAGATACGCAGTACTTT. The V gene is TRBV24-1, the J gene TRBJ2-3; weak D call: TRBD2 (6 bases). The V gene's germline CDR1 is KGHDR and CDR2 SFDVKD. The CDR3 loop spans 19 amino acids.

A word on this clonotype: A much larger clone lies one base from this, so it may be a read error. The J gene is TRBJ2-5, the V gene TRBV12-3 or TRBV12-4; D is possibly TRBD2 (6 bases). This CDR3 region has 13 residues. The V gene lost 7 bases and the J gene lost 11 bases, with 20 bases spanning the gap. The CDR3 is CASTGSGYNEQYF. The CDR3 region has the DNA TGTGCCAGCACCGGGAGCGGATACAATGAGCAGTACTTC.

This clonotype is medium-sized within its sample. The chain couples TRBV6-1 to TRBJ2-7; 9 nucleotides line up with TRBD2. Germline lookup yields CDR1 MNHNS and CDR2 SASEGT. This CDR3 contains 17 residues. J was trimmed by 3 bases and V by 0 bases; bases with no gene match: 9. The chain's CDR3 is CASSEASGSQLSYEQYF. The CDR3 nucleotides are TGTGCCAGCAGTGAAGCTAGCGGGAGCCAGCTAAGCTACGAGCAGTACTTC.

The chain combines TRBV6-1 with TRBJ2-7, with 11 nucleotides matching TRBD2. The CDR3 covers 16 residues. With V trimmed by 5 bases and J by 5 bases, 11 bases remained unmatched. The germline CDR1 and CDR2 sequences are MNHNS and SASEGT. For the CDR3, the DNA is TGTGCCAGCAGTCCAACTAGCGGGAGTTGGGGCAACGAGCAGTACTTC. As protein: CASSPTSGSWGNEQYF.

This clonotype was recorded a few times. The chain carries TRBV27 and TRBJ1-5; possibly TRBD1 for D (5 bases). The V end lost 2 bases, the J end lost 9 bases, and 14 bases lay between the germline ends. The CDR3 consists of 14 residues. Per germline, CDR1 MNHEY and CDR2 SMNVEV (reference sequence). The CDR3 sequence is CASSLGWGLRPQHF. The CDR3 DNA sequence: TGTGCCAGCAGTTTAGGCTGGGGCTTGCGGCCCCAGCATTTT.

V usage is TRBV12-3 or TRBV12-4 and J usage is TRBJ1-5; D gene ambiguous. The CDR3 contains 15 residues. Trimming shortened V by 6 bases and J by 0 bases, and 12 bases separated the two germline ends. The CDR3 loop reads CASRSQSYSNQPQHF. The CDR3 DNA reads TGTGCCAGCAGGTCACAGAGTTATAGCAATCAGCCCCAGCATTTT.

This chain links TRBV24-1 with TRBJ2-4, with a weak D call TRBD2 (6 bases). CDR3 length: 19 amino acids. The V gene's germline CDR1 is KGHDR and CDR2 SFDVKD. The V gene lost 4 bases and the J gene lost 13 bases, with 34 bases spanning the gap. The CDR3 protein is CATSDPLWSGRGGKSTQYF. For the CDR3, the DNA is TGTGCCACCAGTGACCCCCTTTGGTCGGGGCGGGGAGGCAAAAGTACGCAGTACTTC.

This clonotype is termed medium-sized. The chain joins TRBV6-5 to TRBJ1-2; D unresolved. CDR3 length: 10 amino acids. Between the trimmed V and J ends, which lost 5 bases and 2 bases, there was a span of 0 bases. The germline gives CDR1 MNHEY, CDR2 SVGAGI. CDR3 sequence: CASSNYGYTF. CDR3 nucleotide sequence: TGTGCCAGCAGTAACTATGGCTACACCTTC.

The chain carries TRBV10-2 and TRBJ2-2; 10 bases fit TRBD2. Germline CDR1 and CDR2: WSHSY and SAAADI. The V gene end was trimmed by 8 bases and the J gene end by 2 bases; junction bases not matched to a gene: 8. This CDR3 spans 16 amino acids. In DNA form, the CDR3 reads TGCGCCAGCGACCAAAGGACTAGCGGAAACACCGGGGAGCTGTTTTTT. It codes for CASDQRTSGNTGELFF.

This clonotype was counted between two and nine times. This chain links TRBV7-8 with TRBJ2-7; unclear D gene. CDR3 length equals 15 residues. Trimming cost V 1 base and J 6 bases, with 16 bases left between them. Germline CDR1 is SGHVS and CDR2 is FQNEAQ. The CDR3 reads CASSLGEWMRGEQYF. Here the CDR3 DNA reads TGTGCCAGCAGCTTAGGAGAGTGGATGAGAGGCGAGCAGTACTTC.

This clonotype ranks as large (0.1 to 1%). This CDR3 reads CASSEGAVKVNEQFF. Here the CDR3 DNA reads TGTGCCAGCAGTGAAGGGGCCGTAAAGGTTAATGAGCAGTTCTTC. J is TRBJ2-1 and V is TRBV6-1; D is unclear. The CDR3 totals 15 residues. Trimming cost V 1 base and J 7 bases, with 14 bases left between them. CDR1 and CDR2 (germline): MNHNS, SASEGT.

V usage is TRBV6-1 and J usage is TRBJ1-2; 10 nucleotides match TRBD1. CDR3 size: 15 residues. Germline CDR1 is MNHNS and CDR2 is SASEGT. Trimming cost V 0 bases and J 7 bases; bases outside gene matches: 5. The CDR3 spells CASSEAGTGVSGYTF. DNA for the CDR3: TGTGCCAGCAGTGAAGCTGGGACAGGGGTCTCTGGCTACACCTTC.

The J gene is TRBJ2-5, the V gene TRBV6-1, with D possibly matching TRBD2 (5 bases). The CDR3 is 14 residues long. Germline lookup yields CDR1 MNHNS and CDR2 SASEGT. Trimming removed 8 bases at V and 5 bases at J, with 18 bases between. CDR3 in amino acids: CASGGLSGGETQYF. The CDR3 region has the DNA TGTGCCAGCGGTGGACTCTCGGGTGGGGAGACCCAGTACTTC.

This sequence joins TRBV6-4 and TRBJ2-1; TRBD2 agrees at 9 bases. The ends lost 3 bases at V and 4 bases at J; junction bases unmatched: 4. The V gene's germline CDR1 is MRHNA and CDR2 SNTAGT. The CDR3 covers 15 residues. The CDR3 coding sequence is TGTGCCAGCAGTGAGACTAGCGGAGGTTACAATGAGCAGTTCTTC. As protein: CASSETSGGYNEQFF.

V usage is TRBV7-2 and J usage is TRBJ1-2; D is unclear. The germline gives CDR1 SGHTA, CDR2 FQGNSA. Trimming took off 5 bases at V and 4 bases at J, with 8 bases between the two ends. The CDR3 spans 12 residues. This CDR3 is CASSLGSYGYTF. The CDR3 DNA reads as TGTGCCAGCAGCCTTGGGTCCTATGGCTACACCTTC.

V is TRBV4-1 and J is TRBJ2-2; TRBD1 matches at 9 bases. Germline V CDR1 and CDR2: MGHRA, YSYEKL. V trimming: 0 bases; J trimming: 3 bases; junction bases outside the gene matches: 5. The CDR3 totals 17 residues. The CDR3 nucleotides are TGCGCCAGCAGCCAAGACAAGGGGACAGGGTACACCGGGGAGCTGTTTTTT. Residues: CASSQDKGTGYTGELFF.

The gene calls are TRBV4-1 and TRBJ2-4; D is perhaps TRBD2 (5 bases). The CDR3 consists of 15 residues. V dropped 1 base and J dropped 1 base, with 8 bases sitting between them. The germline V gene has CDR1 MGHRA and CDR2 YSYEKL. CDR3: CASSQGESAKNIQYF. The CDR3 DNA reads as TGCGCCAGCAGCCAAGGGGAGTCGGCCAAAAACATTCAGTACTTC.

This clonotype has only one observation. CDR3 nucleotides: TGTGCCACCAGTGACCGCCGTGGGTCGGGGCGGTGGGCCAAAGATATTCAGTACTTC. It codes for CATSDRRGSGRWAKDIQYF. The gene calls are TRBV24-1 and TRBJ2-4; tentatively, D is TRBD1 or TRBD2 (5 bases each). Trimming took 4 bases from V and 10 from J, leaving 31 bases between them. This CDR3 has 19 residues. Looked up from germline, CDR1 is KGHDR and CDR2 is SFDVKD.

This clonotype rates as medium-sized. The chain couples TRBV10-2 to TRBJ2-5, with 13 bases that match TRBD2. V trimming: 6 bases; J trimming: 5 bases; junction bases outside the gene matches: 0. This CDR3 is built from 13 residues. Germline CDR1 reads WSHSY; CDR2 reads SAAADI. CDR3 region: CASRLAGGETQYF. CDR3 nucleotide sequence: TGCGCCAGCAGACTAGCGGGAGGGGAGACCCAGTACTTC.

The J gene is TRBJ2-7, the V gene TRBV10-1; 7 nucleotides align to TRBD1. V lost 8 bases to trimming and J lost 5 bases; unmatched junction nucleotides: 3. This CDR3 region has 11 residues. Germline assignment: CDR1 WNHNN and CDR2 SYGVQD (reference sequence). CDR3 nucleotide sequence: TGCGCCAGCCAGCAGGGGGACGAGCAGTACTTC. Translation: CASQQGDEQYF.

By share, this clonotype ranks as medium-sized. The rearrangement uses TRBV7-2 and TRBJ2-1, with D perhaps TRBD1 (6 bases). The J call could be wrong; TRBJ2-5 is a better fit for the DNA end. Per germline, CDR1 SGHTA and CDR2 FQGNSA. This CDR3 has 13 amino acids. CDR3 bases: TGTGCCAGCAGCTTAGGCAGGGGTGATGGCCAGTACTTC. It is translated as CASSLGRGDGQYF.

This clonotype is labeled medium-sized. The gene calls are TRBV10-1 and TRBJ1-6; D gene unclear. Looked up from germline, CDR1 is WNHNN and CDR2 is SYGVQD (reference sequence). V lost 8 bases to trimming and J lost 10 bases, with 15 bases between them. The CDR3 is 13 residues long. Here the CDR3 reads CASQGQLGSPLHF. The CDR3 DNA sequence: TGCGCCAGCCAAGGCCAGCTGGGGTCACCCCTCCACTTT.

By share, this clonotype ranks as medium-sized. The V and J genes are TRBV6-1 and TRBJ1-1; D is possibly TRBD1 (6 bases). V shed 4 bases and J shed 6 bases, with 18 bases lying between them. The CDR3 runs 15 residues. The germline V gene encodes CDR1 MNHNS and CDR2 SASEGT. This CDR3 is CASSALRGSGAEAFF. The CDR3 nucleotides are TGTGCCAGCAGTGCTCTCAGGGGTAGTGGGGCTGAAGCTTTCTTT.

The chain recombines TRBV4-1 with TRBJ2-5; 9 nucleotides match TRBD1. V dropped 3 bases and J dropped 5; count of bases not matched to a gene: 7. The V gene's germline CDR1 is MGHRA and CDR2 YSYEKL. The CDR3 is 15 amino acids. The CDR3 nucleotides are TGCGCCAGCAGCCAGGGACAGGGAGGACAGGAGACCCAGTACTTC. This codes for CASSQGQGGQETQYF.

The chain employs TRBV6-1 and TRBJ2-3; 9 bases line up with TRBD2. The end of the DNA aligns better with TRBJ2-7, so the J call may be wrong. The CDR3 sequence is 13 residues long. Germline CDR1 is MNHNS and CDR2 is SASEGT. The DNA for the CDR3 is TGTGCCAGCGGTCGCGGGAGGGGATACGAGCAGTACTTC. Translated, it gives CASGRGRGYEQYF.

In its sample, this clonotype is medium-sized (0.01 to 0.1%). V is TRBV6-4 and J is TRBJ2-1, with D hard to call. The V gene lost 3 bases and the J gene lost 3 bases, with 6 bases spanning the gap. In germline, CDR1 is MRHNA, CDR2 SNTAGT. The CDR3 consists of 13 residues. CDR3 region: CASSENSYNEQFF. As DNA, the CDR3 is TGTGCCAGCAGTGAAAACAGCTACAATGAGCAGTTCTTC.